This TCR beta chain was profiled in a study of blood T cells in healthy people across ages. V lost 3 bases to trimming and J lost 6 bases; unmatched junction nucleotides: 13. The CDR3 is 16 residues long. Per germline, CDR1 WSHSY and CDR2 SAAADI. A second 7 to 11 cycle PCR used barcoded and J-beta primers. TCRdb reprocessed the 5' RACE reads with MiXCR, giving one entry per CDR3 protein. The data show about 1 million distinct CDR3 sequences, with under 45% seen just once and approximately 17% held by the top ten. Findings of the study overall: Naive T cell percentage showed a strong correlation with TCR beta diversity. Long-lived donors carried more naive CD4+ cells and greater diversity than aged donors.

Sample donors were healthy Caucasian individuals that came from Russia, aged roughly 6 to 95. This clonotype has just a few counts. Its antigen is undetermined. The chain has TRBV10-2 and TRBJ2-7; TRBD2 matches at 8 bases. Sequencing was carried out using blood. This TCR derives from a woman in her sixties or seventies in good health. The CDR3 region has the DNA TGCGCCAGCAGTGACCCCGCCGGGACTAGATCGCGCGAGCAGTACTTC. Translated: CASSDPAGTRSREQYF.